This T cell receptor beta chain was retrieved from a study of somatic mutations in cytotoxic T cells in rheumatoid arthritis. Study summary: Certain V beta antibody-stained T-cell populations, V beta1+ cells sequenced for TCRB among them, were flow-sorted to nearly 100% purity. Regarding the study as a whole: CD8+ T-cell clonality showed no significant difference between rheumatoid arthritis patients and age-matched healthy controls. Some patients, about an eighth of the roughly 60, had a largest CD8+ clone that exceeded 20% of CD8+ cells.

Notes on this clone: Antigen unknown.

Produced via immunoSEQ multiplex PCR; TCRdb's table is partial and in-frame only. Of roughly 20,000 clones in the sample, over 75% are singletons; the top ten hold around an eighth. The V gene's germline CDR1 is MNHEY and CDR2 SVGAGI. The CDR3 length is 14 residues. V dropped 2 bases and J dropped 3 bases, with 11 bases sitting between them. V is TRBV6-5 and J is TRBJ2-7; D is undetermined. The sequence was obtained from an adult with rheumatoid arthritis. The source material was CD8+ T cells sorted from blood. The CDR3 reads CASSYRPSNYEQYF. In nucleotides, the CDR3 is TGTGCCAGCAGTTACCGACCTAGTAACTACGAGCAGTACTTC.